The rows below give T cell receptor beta chains drawn from one sample of a study of blood T cell repertoires in COVID-19. The data were produced by immunoSEQ multiplex PCR, yet TCRdb's version contains in-frame clones alone and is incomplete. The sample consists of more than 300,000 clones, roughly nine tenths of them appearing once. Material for sequencing was peripheral blood. The receptor source for this set is a man aged 18-30 years who had recovered from COVID-19. Both conserved end residues are part of each CDR3. A D gene is named only where the DNA matches it firmly. Not all rows give a size; the values are once, few, many and, for expanded clones, a class.

TRBV18	-	-	TRBJ1-5	TGTGCCAGCTCACAGGGGGATAGCAATCAGCCCCAGCATTTT	CASSQGDSNQPQHF
TRBV11-2	-	TRBD1	TRBJ1-2	TGTGCCAGCAGCTCCCCGCTAAACAGGGGTTTTAACTATGGCTACACCTTC	CASSSPLNRGFNYGYTF
TRBV18	-	TRBD2	TRBJ2-3	TGTGCCAGCTCACCAAGCACTAGCGGAGGCACAGATACGCAGTATTTT	CASSPSTSGGTDTQYF
TRBV5-4	-	-	TRBJ2-7	TGTGCCAGCAGCGATAGGACATACTCCTACGAGCAGTACTTC	CASSDRTYSYEQYF
TRBV19	once	-	TRBJ2-3	TGTGCCAGTAGTATCCAGGGTACGACAGATACGCAGTATTTT	CASSIQGTTDTQYF
TRBV18	few	TRBD1	TRBJ1-2	TGTGCCAGCAAGGACAGGACGAGCTGGGGCTACACCTTC	CASKDRTSWGYTF
TRBV9	-	-	TRBJ2-7	TGTGCCAGCAGCGTCCGGGTTCTTACCTACGAGCAGTACTTC	CASSVRVLTYEQYF
TRBV13	-	-	TRBJ2-7	TGTGCCAGCAGCTCAATCAGGGGAACTTCCGGCGAGCAGTACTTC	CASSSIRGTSGEQYF
TRBV11-3	-	TRBD2	TRBJ2-2	TGTGCCAGCAGCCAGCGGGAGGGAGGCACCGGGGAGCTGTTTTTT	CASSQREGGTGELFF
TRBV5-1	-	-	TRBJ2-3	TGCGCCAGCAGCTTGTCGCGTGCAGATACGCAGTATTTT	CASSLSRADTQYF
TRBV19	-	TRBD1	TRBJ2-7	TGTGCCAGTAGTGCGCCCGGACAGGGGGCTTACGAGCAGTACTTC	CASSAPGQGAYEQYF
TRBV4-3	-	-	TRBJ1-1	TGCGCCAGCAGCCAAGATGGCAGTACTAGCGGGAACACTGAAGCTTTCTTT	CASSQDGSTSGNTEAFF
TRBV19	few	TRBD1	TRBJ2-7	TGTGCCAGTAGTATAGGAGGGACAGGAATCAGCTTC	CASSIGGTGISF
TRBV6-4	-	TRBD2	TRBJ2-2	TGTGCCAGCAGTGACGGGAGGGCCACCGGGGAGCTGTTTTTT	CASSDGRATGELFF
TRBV6-4	few	-	TRBJ2-2	TGTGCCAGCAGTGACCAGGAGGGTACCGGGGAGCTGTTTTTT	CASSDQEGTGELFF
TRBV29-1	-	TRBD1	TRBJ1-1	TGCAGCGTTGAAGAGGGAACAGGGGATCAAGCTTTCTTT	CSVEEGTGDQAFF
TRBV7-9	-	-	TRBJ2-1	TGTGCCAGCAGTTATGGTCAGGAGCAGTTCTTC	CASSYGQEQFF
TRBV4-1	-	-	TRBJ1-5	TGCGCCAGCAGCCAGGGGCCTGCCACTCAGCCCCAGCATTTT	CASSQGPATQPQHF
TRBV29-1	-	-	TRBJ2-3	TGCAGCGTTGAAAACAGATCCACAGATACGCAGTATTTT	CSVENRSTDTQYF
TRBV3-1/TRBV3-2	-	-	TRBJ1-2	TGTGCCAGCAGCCAAGATCACCTAACTACTGGCTACACCTTC	CASSQDHLTTGYTF
TRBV2	many	-	TRBJ1-6	TGTGCCAGCAGTGAAGTGCGGGGGCGGAATTCACCCCTCCACTTT	CASSEVRGRNSPLHF
TRBV6-5	-	-	TRBJ1-2	TGTGCCAGCACCAACGGGGGGAATCCTAACTATGGCTACACCTTC	CASTNGGNPNYGYTF
TRBV7-6	-	TRBD1	TRBJ2-5	TGTGCCAGCAGCTTAGGGGGGACAGTCCAAGAGACCCAGTACTTC	CASSLGGTVQETQYF
TRBV5-1	-	-	TRBJ2-7	TGCGCCAGCAGCTTGGGACAGGCCAACTCCTACGAGCAGTACTTC	CASSLGQANSYEQYF
TRBV19	-	-	TRBJ1-6	TGTGCCAGTACGGAGGGAAATCATTCACCCCTCCACTTT	CASTEGNHSPLHF